A selection of T cell receptor beta chains follows, all from one sample in a study of early T cells in non-severe SARS-CoV-2 infection. Using its own MiXCR run on the 5' RACE reads, TCRdb lists one record per CDR3 protein. This table has approximately 85,000 distinct CDR3 sequences, roughly an eighth appearing once. The material sequenced was whole blood. The receptor source for this set is an adult who was a healthcare worker with PCR-confirmed SARS-CoV-2 infection or an uninfected control (not recorded which). Each CDR3 is given with its conserved first and last residue.

V gene,CDR3 protein
TRBV25-1,CASSEYLGGPTEAFF
TRBV29-1,CICVIRGANVLTF
TRBV7-2,CASSPGGTPYEQYF
TRBV5-4,CASSLAREGQETQYF
TRBV6-2/TRBV6-3,CATFGTSSYEQYF
TRBV6-2/TRBV6-3,CASSSTSGPRSYGYTF
TRBV7-2,CASSLMVGEYNEQFF
TRBV4-3,CASSQDWGRGGSYNEQFF
TRBV5-6,CASSLGGVNEKLFF
TRBV12-3/TRBV12-4,CASSSLGDGNTEAFF
TRBV29-1,CSVHLGETDTQYF
TRBV11-2,CASSFNGGYNEQFF
TRBV19,CASSTTGGSQPQHF
TRBV7-9,CASSLAPGSTDTQYF
TRBV9,CASSVNGITADTQYF
TRBV6-2/TRBV6-3,CASSYSSGLRGVSPGELFF
TRBV6-5,CASRPGSTNTGELFF
TRBV27,CASSLRGVWDEQFF
TRBV7-3,CASSLWGPVNPGETQYF
TRBV7-8,CASSLPGAGISNEQFF
TRBV11-2,CASSSGQVTDTQYF
TRBV7-3,CASSLMAGGSDTQYF
TRBV11-2,CASSLLGAAGTDTQYF
TRBV18,CASSPAGAVNTGELFF
TRBV11-2,CASSSIRGGNTEAFF
TRBV5-1,CASRGLAGGPTTRQYF